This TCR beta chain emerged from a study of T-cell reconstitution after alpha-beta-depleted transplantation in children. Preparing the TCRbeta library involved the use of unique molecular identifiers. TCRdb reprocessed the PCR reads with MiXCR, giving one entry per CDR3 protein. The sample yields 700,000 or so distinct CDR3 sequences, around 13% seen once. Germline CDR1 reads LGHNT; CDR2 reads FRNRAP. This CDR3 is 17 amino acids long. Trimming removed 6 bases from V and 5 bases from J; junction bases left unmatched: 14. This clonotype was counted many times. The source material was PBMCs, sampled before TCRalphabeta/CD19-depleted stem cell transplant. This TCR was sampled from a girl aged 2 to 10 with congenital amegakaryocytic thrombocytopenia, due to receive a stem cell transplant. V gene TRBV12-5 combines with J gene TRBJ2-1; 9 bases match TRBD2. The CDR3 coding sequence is TGTGCTAGTGGGTTATATCCACGTAGCGGGAGCCACAATGAGCAGTTCTTC. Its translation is CASGLYPRSGSHNEQFF.